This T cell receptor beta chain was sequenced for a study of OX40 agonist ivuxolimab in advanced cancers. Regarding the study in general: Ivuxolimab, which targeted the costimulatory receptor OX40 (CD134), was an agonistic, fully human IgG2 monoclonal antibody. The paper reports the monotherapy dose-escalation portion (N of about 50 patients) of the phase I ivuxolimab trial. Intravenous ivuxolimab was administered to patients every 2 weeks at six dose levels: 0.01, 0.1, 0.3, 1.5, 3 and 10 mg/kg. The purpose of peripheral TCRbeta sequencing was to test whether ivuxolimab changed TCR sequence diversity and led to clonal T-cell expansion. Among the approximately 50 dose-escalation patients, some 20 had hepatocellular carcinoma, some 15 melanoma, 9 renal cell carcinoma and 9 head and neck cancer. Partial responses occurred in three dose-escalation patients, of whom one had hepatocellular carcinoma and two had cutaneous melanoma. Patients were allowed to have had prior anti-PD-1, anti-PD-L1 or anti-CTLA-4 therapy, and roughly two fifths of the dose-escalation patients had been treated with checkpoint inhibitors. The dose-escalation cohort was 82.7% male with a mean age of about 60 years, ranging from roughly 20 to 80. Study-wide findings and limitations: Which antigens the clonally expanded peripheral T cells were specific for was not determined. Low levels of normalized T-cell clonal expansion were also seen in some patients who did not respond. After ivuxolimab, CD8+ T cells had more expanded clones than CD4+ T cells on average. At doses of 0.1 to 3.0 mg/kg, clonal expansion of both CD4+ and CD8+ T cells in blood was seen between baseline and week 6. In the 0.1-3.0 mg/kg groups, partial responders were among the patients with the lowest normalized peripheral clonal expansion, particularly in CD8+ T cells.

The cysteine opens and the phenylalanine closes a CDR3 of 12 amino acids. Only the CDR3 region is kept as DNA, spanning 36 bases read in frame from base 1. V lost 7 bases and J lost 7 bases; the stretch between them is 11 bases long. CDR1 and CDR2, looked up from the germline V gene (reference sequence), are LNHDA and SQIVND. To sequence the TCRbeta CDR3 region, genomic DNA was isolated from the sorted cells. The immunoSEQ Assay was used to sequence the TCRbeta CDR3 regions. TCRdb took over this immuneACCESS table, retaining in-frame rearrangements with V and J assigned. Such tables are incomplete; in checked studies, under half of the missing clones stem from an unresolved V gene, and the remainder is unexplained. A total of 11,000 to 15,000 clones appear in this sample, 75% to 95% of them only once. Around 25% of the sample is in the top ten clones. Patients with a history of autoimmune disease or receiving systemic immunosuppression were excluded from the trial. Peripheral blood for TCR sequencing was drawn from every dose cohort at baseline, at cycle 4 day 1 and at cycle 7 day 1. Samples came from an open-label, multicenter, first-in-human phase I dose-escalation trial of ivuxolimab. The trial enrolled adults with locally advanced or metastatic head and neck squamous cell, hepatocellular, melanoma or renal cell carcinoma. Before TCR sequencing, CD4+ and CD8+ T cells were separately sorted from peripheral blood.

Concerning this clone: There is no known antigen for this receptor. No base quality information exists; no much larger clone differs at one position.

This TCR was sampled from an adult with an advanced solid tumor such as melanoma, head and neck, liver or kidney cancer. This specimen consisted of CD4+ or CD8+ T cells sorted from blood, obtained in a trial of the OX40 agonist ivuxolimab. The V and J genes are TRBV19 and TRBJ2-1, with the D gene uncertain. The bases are TGTGCCAGTATCTCATTTGGGAATGAGCAGTTCTTC. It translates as CASISFGNEQFF.